This TCR beta chain comes out of a study of regulatory T cells in long-lasting Graves disease. The study's findings and limits: Among persistent patients, a larger number of public clonotypes were shared (roughly 2,900) than among newly diagnosed patients (about 1,000). Among samples with persistent disease, TRBV28, TRBJ1-2 and TRBJ2-5 were favored. Newly diagnosed Graves' patients exceeded persistent ones in TCR diversity.

Construction of the TCR beta libraries employed iRepertoire HTBI primers in conjunction with Arm-PCR of CDR3 regions. MiXCR, run by TCRdb on the multiplex PCR reads, gives a single entry per CDR3 protein. The table includes under 300,000 distinct CDR3 sequences, about 18% detected once. Time point described: newly diagnosed GD, antithyroid drugs for less than 3 months. Preparation of the TCR library used RNA extracted from PBMCs. There are many counts of this clonotype. Its antigen remains unidentified. This CDR3 comprises 14 residues. Per the germline V gene, CDR1 is MDHEN and CDR2 is SYDVKM. Trimming removed 5 bases from V and 4 bases from J; junction bases left unmatched: 5.

The source material was peripheral blood mononuclear cells (PBMCs), sampled at new diagnosis, from a patient treated with antithyroid drugs. The chain combines TRBV28 with TRBJ1-2, with 9 nucleotides matching TRBD1. The TCR sequence derives from a female donor with Graves disease. This chain's CDR3 is CASSTGTGFYGYTF. In DNA form, the CDR3 reads TGTGCCAGCAGTACCGGGACAGGGTTCTATGGCTACACCTTC.